These T cell receptor beta chains were read from a single sample in a study of T cell changes during pregnancy in multiple sclerosis. TCRdb keeps only in-frame clones here, not all; method: immunoSEQ multiplex PCR. This table holds roughly 32,000 clones, roughly 89% found once. Sample: CD8+ T cells from peripheral blood mononuclear cells, taken in the second trimester of pregnancy. The receptor set was obtained from a female donor in good health, enrolled as a control in a pregnancy study. The CDR3 runs from the conserved cysteine through the conserved F or W. D genes are given only for firm matches. Not all rows give a size; the values are once, few, many and, for expanded clones, a class.

clone_size	j_call	v_call	d_call	cdr3_nt	cdr3_aa
-	TRBJ1-2	TRBV14	-	TGTGCCAGCAGCCCGGTCCCGGGAGGGGGCTATGGCTACACCTTC	CASSPVPGGGYGYTF
-	TRBJ2-2	TRBV27	-	TGTGCCAGCAGCATAAGGGGTCGGGTCGGGGAGCTGTTTTTT	CASSIRGRVGELFF
-	TRBJ1-4	TRBV27	-	TGTGCCAGCAGTTTATATCAAACAACTAATGAAAAACTGTTTTTT	CASSLYQTTNEKLFF
-	TRBJ1-3	TRBV4-3	TRBD1	TGCGCCAGCAGCCAAGGGACAGGGGATAGTGGAAACACCATATATTTT	CASSQGTGDSGNTIYF
-	TRBJ1-2	TRBV15	TRBD1	TGTGCCACCAGCAGCAAAGACAGGGGGCCTGGCTACACCTTC	CATSSKDRGPGYTF
-	TRBJ1-1	TRBV7-9	TRBD1	TGTGCCAGCAGCCGGGACAGCGGCACTGAAGCTTTCTTT	CASSRDSGTEAFF
-	TRBJ2-2	TRBV18	-	TGTGCCAGCTCACCAACGAGCGCCGGGGAGCTGTTTTTT	CASSPTSAGELFF
once	TRBJ2-7	TRBV29-1	TRBD2	TGCAGCGTTGAGGTAGGGAGGGGAGGGTACGAGCAGTACTTC	CSVEVGRGGYEQYF
-	TRBJ2-7	TRBV29-1	-	TGCAGCGTTGAAGACAACGAGCAGTACTTC	CSVEDNEQYF
-	TRBJ1-1	TRBV2	-	TGTGCCATAAACCCCCCAGTTAACACTGAAGCTTTCTTT	CAINPPVNTEAFF
-	TRBJ2-1	TRBV7-9	TRBD2	TGTGCCAGCAGCCGGACTAGCGGGGGGGTTGAGGAGCAGTTCTTC	CASSRTSGGVEEQFF
-	TRBJ2-7	TRBV18	-	TGTGCCAGCTCACCGGGGGGGGCCCCCAACTACGAGCAGTACTTC	CASSPGGAPNYEQYF
-	TRBJ2-1	TRBV29-1	TRBD2	TGCAGCGTTGATGGACTAGCGGGGTTAATTAAATACTACAATGAGCAGTTCTTC	CSVDGLAGLIKYYNEQFF
-	TRBJ2-1	TRBV6-4	TRBD2	TGTGCCAGCAGTGTCACCGGGACTAGTGGGTACAATGAGCAGTTCTTC	CASSVTGTSGYNEQFF
once	TRBJ1-2	TRBV4-2	-	TGTGCCAGCAGCCAAGATTTGGGGGAGGGATATGGCTACACCTTC	CASSQDLGEGYGYTF
once	TRBJ2-1	TRBV19	-	TGTGCCAGTAGTATGGGGAGACTCCCTACCGATGAGCAGTTCTTC	CASSMGRLPTDEQFF
-	TRBJ1-4	TRBV7-8	TRBD1	TGTGCCAGCAGCTCCCTCGGGACAGCCGACTATGCAACTAATGAAAAACTGTTTTTT	CASSSLGTADYATNEKLFF
large	TRBJ2-7	TRBV6-5	TRBD1	TGTGCCAGCAGTTCAATCCCCGGGACAGGCGGCCACGAGCAGTACTTC	CASSSIPGTGGHEQYF
-	TRBJ1-1	TRBV27	-	TGTGCCAGCAGTTTAGTAGCGGGGTTCGGAACTGAAGCTTTCTTT	CASSLVAGFGTEAFF
-	TRBJ2-1	TRBV14	TRBD2	TGTGCCAGCAGCCAAGATTTCTCACTAGCGGGGAAGAACTCCTACAATGAGCAGTTCTTC	CASSQDFSLAGKNSYNEQFF
-	TRBJ1-2	TRBV29-1	TRBD1	TGCAGCGCCCGCCTAGGGACAGGGGAGGATGGCTACACCTTC	CSARLGTGEDGYTF
once	TRBJ1-1	TRBV2	TRBD1	TGTGCCAGCACAACGGGACAGGGGATGAACACTGAAGCTTTCTTT	CASTTGQGMNTEAFF
-	TRBJ1-2	TRBV27	-	TGTGCCAGCTCTCCGACAGTTACGAACTATGGCTACACCTTC	CASSPTVTNYGYTF
-	TRBJ1-1	TRBV27	-	TGTGCCAGCAGTTTATGGGGAGGGGGGAACACTGAAGCTTTCTTT	CASSLWGGGNTEAFF
once	TRBJ2-4	TRBV5-6	TRBD2	TGTGCCAGCAGCTTAGTAACTAGCGGTAAAAACATTCAGTACTTC	CASSLVTSGKNIQYF
-	TRBJ2-7	TRBV6-1	TRBD2	TGTGCCAGCAGTGAAGGGTGGGCTAGCGGGGGGGCGGGATACGAGCAGTACTTC	CASSEGWASGGAGYEQYF
few	TRBJ2-3	TRBV19	-	TGTGCCAGTAGTATCCGCGAGGGCTTGATGACAGATACGCAGTATTTT	CASSIREGLMTDTQYF
-	TRBJ1-3	TRBV9	TRBD1	TGTGCCAGCAGCTCTCAATTGCAGGGGGCGAAGGGAAACACCATATATTTT	CASSSQLQGAKGNTIYF
-	TRBJ1-1	TRBV12-5	TRBD1	TGTGCTAGTGGTTTCGACAGGGGGGCTTATGGCACTGAAGCTTTCTTT	CASGFDRGAYGTEAFF
-	TRBJ1-1	TRBV30	TRBD1	TGTCCGAACAGGGGGTCTTTCTTT	CPNRGSFF
-	TRBJ1-1	TRBV15	TRBD1	TGTGCCACCAGCGATACAGGGGCCCCAATGACTGAAGCTTTCTTT	CATSDTGAPMTEAFF
few	TRBJ1-1	TRBV27	-	TGTGCCAGCAGTTTAAGGCAGGCCCTGAACACTGAAGCTTTCTTT	CASSLRQALNTEAFF